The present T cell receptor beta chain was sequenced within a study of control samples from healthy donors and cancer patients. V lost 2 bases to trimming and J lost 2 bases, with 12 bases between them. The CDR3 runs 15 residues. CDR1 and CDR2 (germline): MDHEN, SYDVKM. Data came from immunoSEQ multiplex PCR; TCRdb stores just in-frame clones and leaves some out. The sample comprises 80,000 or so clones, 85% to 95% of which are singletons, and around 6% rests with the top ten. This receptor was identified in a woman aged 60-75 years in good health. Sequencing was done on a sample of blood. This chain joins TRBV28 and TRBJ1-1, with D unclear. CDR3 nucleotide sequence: TGTGCCAGCAGTTTAAGGGCCATCTTAAACACTGAAGCTTTCTTT. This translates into CASSLRAILNTEAFF.